The clone carrying this T cell receptor beta chain was seen repeatedly, ten times or more. Its cognate antigen is unknown. The sample originates from a study of T cells in Graves' hyperthyroidism and ophthalmopathy. Study-wide points: The model forecast ophthalmopathy, anticipating it by a median approximately 6.1 months before onset.

Lactation, pregnancy, other autoimmune disease or uncontrolled infection excluded patients. Blood was obtained at the first hyperthyroidism diagnosis, which preceded any ophthalmopathy symptoms. V lost 3 bases to trimming and J lost 4 bases; unmatched junction nucleotides: 8. This CDR3 region has 15 residues. Germline V gives CDR1 SEHNR, CDR2 FQNEAQ (reference sequence). RNA transcripts were the template for amplifying TCR beta CDR3 regions. When the TCR CDR3 underwent first-round RT-PCR, the HTBI primer set was used. One entry per CDR3 protein results from TCRdb running MiXCR on the multiplex PCR reads. This sample carries some 300,000 distinct CDR3 sequences, roughly 14% of them seen once, and the ten largest clones take 6.5% to 10%.

This TCR was sampled from a woman in her 30s with Graves' hyperthyroidism that later progressed to Graves' ophthalmopathy. The sample was blood. This chain connects TRBV7-9 to TRBJ1-2; TRBD1 matches 7 bases. CDR3 coding DNA: TGTGCCAGCAGCTTTCCCGAGACAGGGATCTATGGCTACACCTTC. As protein: CASSFPETGIYGYTF.